The 13 T cell receptor beta chains in this list originate from one sample, sequenced in a study of OX40 agonist ivuxolimab in advanced cancers. The receptor library was made with the immunoSEQ multiplex PCR assay. Not all clones reach the TCRdb copy of this immuneACCESS table, which keeps in-frame sequences only. Checked studies attribute under half of the gap to unresolved V genes and leave the rest unexplained. The sample data list about 20,000 clones, and around 72% of these were observed just once. 21% of the sample belongs to the ten largest clones. The starting material was CD4+ or CD8+ T cells sorted from blood, obtained in a trial of the OX40 agonist ivuxolimab. The receptors derive from an adult with an advanced solid tumor such as melanoma, head and neck, liver or kidney cancer.

The rearrangement links TRBV4-2 to TRBJ2-3, with D maybe TRBD2 (6 bases). Germline-derived CDR1 and CDR2 are LGHNA and YNFKEQ. Trimming removed 0 bases from V and 1 base from J, with 14 bases in between. The CDR3 covers 17 residues. The CDR3 DNA reads TGTGCCAGCAGCCAAGAGAATAGCGGATCCCGCACAGATACGCAGTATTTT. Its protein product is CASSQENSGSRTDTQYF.

The rearrangement links TRBV2 to TRBJ2-7; D is possibly TRBD1 (6 bases). Looked up from germline, CDR1 is SNHLY and CDR2 is FYNNEI. The CDR3 loop spans 16 amino acids. Between the trimmed V and J ends, which lost 6 bases and 3 bases, there was a span of 21 bases. CDR3 DNA sequence: TGTGCCAGCAGCGACCTCCCCGGGACACTCAACTACGAGCAGTACTTC. Encoded protein: CASSDLPGTLNYEQYF.

V is TRBV5-5 and J is TRBJ2-1, with D possibly TRBD1 on 6 matching bases. Deletions cut 0 bases from V and 6 bases from J, with 13 bases between. This CDR3 region has 15 residues. Germline CDR1 and CDR2: SGHKS and YYEKEE (reference sequence). CDR3 region: CASSLVGHGPNEQFF. The DNA for the CDR3 is TGTGCCAGCAGCTTGGTGGGACATGGCCCCAATGAGCAGTTCTTC.

This chain joins TRBV9 and TRBJ2-7; perhaps TRBD2 as D (5 bases). This CDR3 is built from 14 residues. The germline gives CDR1 SGDLS, CDR2 YYNGEE. V lost 0 bases and J 0 bases, leaving 7 bases between the germline ends. This CDR3 reads CASSVDTSSYEQYF. In nucleotides, the CDR3 is TGTGCCAGCAGCGTAGATACTAGCTCCTACGAGCAGTACTTC.

A single count supports this clone. The CDR3 nucleotides are TGTGCCAGCAGGGGAACAGGGCCCCCGAGCAATCAGCCCCAGCATTTT. Protein: CASRGTGPPSNQPQHF. J is TRBJ1-5 and V is TRBV27; D possibly corresponds to TRBD1 (6 bases). Per germline, CDR1 MNHEY and CDR2 SMNVEV (reference sequence). Trimming removed 6 bases from V and 1 base from J, with 16 bases in between. The CDR3 runs to 16 residues.

This rearrangement joins TRBV4-1 to TRBJ2-5; no clear D. The CDR3 extends over 15 amino acids. Germline V gives CDR1 MGHRA, CDR2 YSYEKL. Trimming removed 0 bases from V and 0 bases from J, with 8 bases in between. The CDR3 DNA reads as TGCGCCAGCAGCCAAGATCGGGCTTACCAAGAGACCCAGTACTTC. Translating gives CASSQDRAYQETQYF.

The chain carries TRBV9 and TRBJ2-2, with no clear D. Between the trimmed V and J ends, which lost 3 bases and 1 base, there was a span of 4 bases. This CDR3 has 13 residues. Germline V CDR1 and CDR2: SGDLS, YYNGEE. This chain's CDR3 is CASSEGNTGELFF. DNA for the CDR3: TGTGCCAGCAGCGAAGGGAACACCGGGGAGCTGTTTTTT.

V and J are TRBV4-3 and TRBJ1-2; perhaps TRBD1 as D (5 bases). V was trimmed by 1 base and J by 1 base, leaving 13 bases between them. Germline loops: CDR1 LGHNA, CDR2 YSLEER. CDR3 length: 16 amino acids. The DNA for the CDR3 is TGCGCCAGCAGCCAAGGAGGGGTAGATTTTAACTATGGCTACACCTTC. It yields the protein CASSQGGVDFNYGYTF.

This clone was seen only once. Germline and junction disagree at one end, which may indicate a read error. Distinct nucleotide sequences in the sample also encode this CDR3. The genes are TRBV10-3 and TRBJ2-1; possibly TRBD1 or TRBD2 for D (7 bases each). The germline V gene encodes CDR1 ENHRY and CDR2 SYGVKD. This CDR3 comprises 16 residues. The CDR3 protein is CAISESRAGGDNEQFF. CDR3 DNA sequence: TGTGCCATCAGTGAGTCGCGGGCAGGGGGGGACAATGAGCAATTCTTC.

In the case of this clone: One end of the junction varies from germline; a read error may be responsible. Other DNA sequences in the same sample also yield this CDR3. The CDR3 region is CASSLVRAEQYF. In DNA, the CDR3 is TGTGCCAGCAGCTTGGTCCGTGCCGAGCAGTACTTC. The chain employs TRBV5-1 and TRBJ2-7; no firm D call. CDR3 length equals 12 residues. Germline assignment: CDR1 SGHRS and CDR2 YFSETQ.

The rearrangement links TRBV29-1 to TRBJ1-1; D uncertain. This CDR3 has 11 residues. The germline V gene encodes CDR1 SQVTM and CDR2 ANQGSEA. V dropped 7 bases and J dropped 6 bases, with 12 bases sitting between them. This chain's CDR3 is CSALDRPEAFF. The CDR3 nucleotides are TGCAGCGCTTTAGACCGTCCTGAAGCTTTCTTT.

The chain combines TRBV11-3 with TRBJ2-7; 7 bases are a match to TRBD1. Looked up from germline, CDR1 is SGHNT and CDR2 is YENEEA. This CDR3 contains 14 residues. V lost 8 bases, J lost 3 bases, and 10 bases stayed unmatched. In DNA, the CDR3 is TGTGCCAGCTCCAACGGCAGGGGGTTCTACGAGCAGTACTTC. It encodes CASSNGRGFYEQYF.

Note on this clone: One base away lies a much larger clone, so this may be a sequencing read error. V is TRBV15 and J is TRBJ1-6; 7 nucleotides line up with TRBD1. The germline V gene has CDR1 LNHNV and CDR2 YYDKDF (reference sequence). The CDR3 has 13 amino acids. The CDR3 DNA follows: TGTGCCACCAAGGGGGCCTATAATCCACCCCTCCACTTT. Its protein product is CATKGAYNPPLHF.